These T cell receptor beta chains were read from a single sample in a study of cytomegalovirus exposure and HLA in healthy donors. Clones were sequenced by immunoSEQ multiplex PCR, and TCRdb holds only the in-frame ones, with some missing. The table records 100,000 to 150,000 clones, under 85% of them present only once. Sequencing was carried out using PBMCs. The source of these receptors is a woman between 50 and 59 years old in good health and CMV-seropositive. The CDR3 runs from the conserved cysteine through the conserved F or W. Clone size appears in some rows only: once, few, many, or a class for an expanded clone.

v_gene: TRBV19; abundance: NA; CDR3aa: CASSIDPGAEAFF
v_gene: TRBV29-1; abundance: NA; CDR3aa: CSVGGGGTYNEQFF
v_gene: TRBV5-8; abundance: NA; CDR3aa: CASSPPAGTVNSPLHF
v_gene: TRBV10-3; abundance: NA; CDR3aa: CAISEGQGKRTEAFF
v_gene: TRBV27; abundance: NA; CDR3aa: CASSLSQAYGYTF
v_gene: TRBV5-1; abundance: once; CDR3aa: CASSYDRGGHEQYF
v_gene: TRBV7-8; abundance: NA; CDR3aa: CASGSPSPAAYYEQYF
v_gene: TRBV9; abundance: NA; CDR3aa: CASSRGTTTEAFF
v_gene: TRBV19; abundance: NA; CDR3aa: CASSPRQIKEKLFF
v_gene: TRBV5-1; abundance: few; CDR3aa: CASSRTRAAGNTIYF
v_gene: TRBV10-3; abundance: NA; CDR3aa: CAIKTGGETQYF
v_gene: TRBV5-1; abundance: NA; CDR3aa: CASSFGQGGEKLFF
v_gene: TRBV11-2; abundance: NA; CDR3aa: CASRRAGADNSPLHF
v_gene: TRBV4-1; abundance: once; CDR3aa: CASSQVEWQTSGTGTGELFF
v_gene: TRBV7-2; abundance: NA; CDR3aa: CASSLGRGLGYTF
v_gene: TRBV19; abundance: once; CDR3aa: CASSPESKKLFF
v_gene: TRBV5-6; abundance: NA; CDR3aa: CASSPLGGEVTEAFF
v_gene: TRBV18; abundance: once; CDR3aa: CASSPTGAPSGNTIYF
v_gene: TRBV5-4; abundance: NA; CDR3aa: CASSLPPYEQYF
v_gene: TRBV5-1; abundance: once; CDR3aa: CASSLEGRAGYTF
v_gene: TRBV5-1; abundance: few; CDR3aa: CASSWTGEDSPLHF
v_gene: TRBV19; abundance: NA; CDR3aa: CASTSIGGGGDQPQHF
v_gene: TRBV10-2; abundance: NA; CDR3aa: CASTLTWDTQYF
v_gene: TRBV6-6; abundance: NA; CDR3aa: CASSPVERISYEQYF
v_gene: TRBV4-2; abundance: NA; CDR3aa: CASSQEGGNTGELFF
v_gene: TRBV19; abundance: NA; CDR3aa: CASSLRTGEDYTF
v_gene: TRBV6-1; abundance: NA; CDR3aa: CASSTAGGFYEQYF
v_gene: TRBV5-1; abundance: NA; CDR3aa: CASSLGTGARGETQYF
v_gene: TRBV7-9; abundance: NA; CDR3aa: CASSPRQGNSPLHF
v_gene: TRBV18; abundance: NA; CDR3aa: CASSPTGDVSAFF
v_gene: TRBV15; abundance: NA; CDR3aa: CATSRDRGRGVTEAFF
v_gene: TRBV27; abundance: NA; CDR3aa: CASRRRSGVAYEQYF
v_gene: TRBV11-2; abundance: NA; CDR3aa: CASSPGLGDTQYF
v_gene: TRBV9; abundance: NA; CDR3aa: CASSVSLNTEAFF
v_gene: TRBV6-5; abundance: NA; CDR3aa: CASSYRGKWREQYF
v_gene: TRBV20-1; abundance: NA; CDR3aa: CSASTRNIQYF
v_gene: TRBV2; abundance: NA; CDR3aa: CASSAGSGGAGNEQFF
v_gene: TRBV10-2; abundance: NA; CDR3aa: CASRVRSEQFF
v_gene: TRBV7-8; abundance: few; CDR3aa: CASSLVRSNQPQHF
v_gene: TRBV2; abundance: NA; CDR3aa: CASSPTGFDSPLHF
v_gene: TRBV4-3; abundance: NA; CDR3aa: CASSQTDSPNSPLHF
v_gene: TRBV5-1; abundance: few; CDR3aa: CASSLDSTYEQYF
v_gene: TRBV7-2; abundance: NA; CDR3aa: CASIPDRRAGEQFF
v_gene: TRBV5-6; abundance: NA; CDR3aa: CASSFPTGGPQETQYF
v_gene: TRBV11-3; abundance: NA; CDR3aa: CASTLRDRGTTETQYF
v_gene: TRBV11-3; abundance: NA; CDR3aa: CASSPQGLSNEQFF
v_gene: TRBV5-3; abundance: once; CDR3aa: CARSYDRKQTSPYEQYF